The 32 T cell receptor beta chains below all came from one sample that was sequenced in a study of cytomegalovirus exposure and HLA in healthy donors. The table came from immunoSEQ multiplex PCR; TCRdb's copy has only in-frame clones and leaves some out. The profile shows about 150,000 clones, around 80% of them singletons. The sequenced sample consisted of PBMCs. Every receptor here comes from a young man in good health and CMV-seropositive.

This clone was counted a few times. V and J are TRBV11-1 and TRBJ2-7; TRBD1 aligns across 8 bases. J gave up 1 base and V 0 bases, and 2 bases lay outside the gene matches. The CDR3 consists of 15 residues. Germline lookup yields CDR1 SGHAT and CDR2 FQDESV (reference sequence). CDR3 nucleotides: TGTGCCAGCAGCTTAGCCGGACAGGGTTCCTACGAGCAGTACTTC. Translating it yields CASSLAGQGSYEQYF.

The chain combines TRBV19 with TRBJ2-1; a possible D gene is TRBD1 (6 bases). Trimming shortened V by 1 base and J by 2 bases, and 12 bases separated the two germline ends. Germline loops: CDR1 LNHDA, CDR2 SQIVND (reference sequence). The length of the CDR3 is 16 residues. CDR3 region: CASSIGGQGPYNEQFF. CDR3 sequence (DNA): TGTGCCAGTAGTATAGGGGGGCAGGGGCCCTACAATGAGCAGTTCTTC.

J is TRBJ2-5 and V is TRBV2; D is perhaps TRBD1 (5 bases). Per the germline V gene, CDR1 is SNHLY and CDR2 is FYNNEI. The CDR3 has 15 residues. Trimming took 2 bases from V and 5 from J, leaving 15 bases between them. CDR3 in DNA: TGTGCCAGCAGTGAAAAGCCAGGGCTGCGGGAGACCCAGTACTTC. Protein sequence: CASSEKPGLRETQYF.

This clone was seen just once. CDR3 nucleotide sequence: TGTGCCAGCAGCCAACGAGGAGTAGCGGGGTCGGCGGGGGAGACCCAGTACTTC. It is translated as CASSQRGVAGSAGETQYF. The chain combines TRBV4-2 with TRBJ2-5, with TRBD2 matching over 8 bases. CDR1 is LGHNA, CDR2 YNFKEQ, per germline. The CDR3 length is 18 residues. V was clipped by 2 bases and J by 5 bases; unmatched bases: 16.

V is TRBV19 and J is TRBJ1-1, with 10 bases fitting TRBD1. Germline lookup yields CDR1 LNHDA and CDR2 SQIVND (reference sequence). Trimming cost V 5 bases and J 0 bases; bases outside gene matches: 12. The CDR3 loop spans 18 amino acids. CDR3 nucleotides: TGTGCCAGTAGTCAGGACAGGGGGGGCGGTTGGATGAACACTGAAGCTTTCTTT. It translates to CASSQDRGGGWMNTEAFF.

This clone turned up a few times. This sequence joins TRBV10-3 and TRBJ1-5, with no clear D. The CDR3 has 14 residues. Germline CDR1 reads ENHRY; CDR2 reads SYGVKD. Trimming stripped 5 bases from V and 4 bases from J, with 12 bases between. In DNA, the CDR3 is TGTGCCATCAGTCCAGGCCGGGAGAATCAGCCCCAGCATTTT. Encoded protein: CAISPGRENQPQHF.

The chain recombines TRBV1 with TRBJ2-7; the table gives TRBD2 as D, unverified against the DNA. TRBV1 is reported as a pseudogene. The CDR3 is 11 amino acids. The CDR3 region has the DNA TGCACCGGGAGGGGGGGCGGCGAGCAGTACTTC. This sequence encodes CTGRGGGEQYF.

This clone came up once. V and J are TRBV5-1 and TRBJ1-5, with 9 positions matching TRBD1. Per germline, CDR1 SGHRS and CDR2 YFSETQ. J lost 7 bases, V lost 1 base, and 6 bases had no gene match. This CDR3 has 15 residues. CDR3 DNA sequence: TGCGCCAGCAGCTTGTCGGGGGGACAGGGACAGCCCCAGCATTTT. This codes for CASSLSGGQGQPQHF.

The rearrangement uses TRBV19 and TRBJ1-1; D is possibly TRBD1 (6 bases). The V end was cut by 7 bases, the J end by 2 bases, with 20 bases between. Germline loops: CDR1 LNHDA, CDR2 SQIVND (reference sequence). The CDR3 is 16 amino acids. For the CDR3, the DNA is TGTGCCAGTAACCTCAGGGGAGTTGGCCCAAACACTGAAGCTTTCTTT. This translates into CASNLRGVGPNTEAFF.

The chain uses TRBV5-1 and TRBJ2-3; possibly TRBD2 for D (5 bases). V shed 0 bases and J shed 1 base, with 6 bases lying between them. The CDR3 consists of 14 residues. The germline gives CDR1 SGHRS, CDR2 YFSETQ. The CDR3 loop is CASSLAEGTDTQYF. For the CDR3, the DNA is TGCGCCAGCAGCTTGGCGGAGGGCACAGATACGCAGTATTTT.

The CDR3 region is CAWNREQEQYF. CDR3 in DNA: TGTGCCTGGAACAGGGAACAAGAGCAGTACTTC. The gene calls are TRBV30 and TRBJ2-7, with a tentative D call TRBD1 (6 bases). In germline, CDR1 is GTSNPN, CDR2 SVGIG (reference sequence). This CDR3 comprises 11 residues. The V end was cut by 4 bases, the J end by 7 bases, with 11 bases between.

CDR3 bases: TGTGCCAGCAGCTTAGCGCTCGGAGGGGCGAACACTGAAGCTTTCTTT. Translating gives CASSLALGGANTEAFF. The chain is built from TRBV7-2 and TRBJ1-1, with TRBD1 as a possible D gene (5 bases). Trimming took 0 bases from V and 1 from J, leaving 12 bases between them. The CDR3 sequence is 16 residues long. Germline lookup yields CDR1 SGHTA and CDR2 FQGNSA. The full variable domain, its missing parts supplied by reference TRBV7-2 and TRBJ1-1, is GAGVSQSPSNKVTEKGKDVELRCDPISGHTALYWYRQSLGQGLEFLIYFQGNSAPDKSGLPSDRFSAERTGGSVSTLTIQRTQQEDSAVYLCASSLALGGANTEAFFGQGTRLTVV.

This sequence joins TRBV11-2 and TRBJ2-2; 11 positions agree with TRBD2. V dropped 5 bases and J dropped 5; count of bases not matched to a gene: 10. Germline V CDR1 and CDR2: SGHAT, FQNNGV. The CDR3 covers 17 residues. The CDR3 DNA reads as TGTGCCAGCAGCCCTTTAGCGGGAGGGTTAGGGACCGGGGAGCTGTTTTTT. Translating gives CASSPLAGGLGTGELFF.

The gene calls are TRBV20-1 and TRBJ2-5; TRBD2 agrees at 7 bases. Unmatched junction bases numbered 2, after V lost 5 bases and J lost 5 bases. Germline CDR1 DFQATT, CDR2 SNEGSKA (reference sequence). The CDR3 runs 11 residues. CDR3 DNA sequence: TGCAGTGCTTGGGGGGGGGAGACCCAGTACTTC. Translation: CSAWGGETQYF.

J is TRBJ2-3 and V is TRBV6-6, with a tentative D call TRBD1 (6 bases). CDR3 length equals 13 residues. V shed 5 bases and J shed 7 bases, with 13 bases lying between them. CDR1 and CDR2 (germline): MNHNY, SVGAGI (reference sequence). In DNA form, the CDR3 reads TGTGCCAGCAGTCCGACAGGATCTAATACGCAGTATTTT. Protein product: CASSPTGSNTQYF.

The chain uses TRBV2 and TRBJ2-2; no clear D. V dropped 5 bases and J dropped 5 bases, with 12 bases sitting between them. The CDR3 has 14 amino acids. Looked up from germline, CDR1 is SNHLY and CDR2 is FYNNEI. The CDR3 bases are TGTGCCAGCAGTTCTTTTTCACGGACCGGGGAGCTGTTTTTT. Residues: CASSSFSRTGELFF.

V gene TRBV5-8 combines with J gene TRBJ2-1; the match to TRBD1 covers 7 bases. The CDR3 runs to 15 residues. Germline CDR1 reads SGHTS; CDR2 reads YDEGEE. Germline trimming cut 6 bases from V and 0 bases from J; bases unmatched to any gene: 6. The DNA of the CDR3 is TGTGCCAGCAACAGGGGTGTCCTCTCCTACAATGAGCAGTTCTTC. Protein sequence: CASNRGVLSYNEQFF.

The chain employs TRBV7-3 and TRBJ2-2; 7 nucleotides align to TRBD1. V lost 5 bases to trimming and J lost 8 bases; unmatched junction nucleotides: 14. This CDR3 region has 16 residues. Germline CDR1 and CDR2: SGHTA and FQGTGA. In DNA form, the CDR3 reads TGTGCCAGCAGCCTTTATTCGACAGGGACGACAGGGGAGCTGTTTTTT. Protein sequence: CASSLYSTGTTGELFF.

This clone was seen a few times. The chain is built from TRBV7-9 and TRBJ1-2; the D gene is possibly TRBD1 (6 bases). This CDR3 has 13 residues. Trimming took 5 bases from V and 4 from J, leaving 11 bases between them. CDR1 SEHNR and CDR2 FQNEAQ come from the germline V gene (reference sequence). In DNA form, the CDR3 reads TGTGCCAGCAGCACCCGGACAGTCTATGGCTACACCTTC. The encoded protein is CASSTRTVYGYTF.

The chain carries TRBV4-2 and TRBJ2-7; 7 bases map to TRBD1. Germline lookup yields CDR1 LGHNA and CDR2 YNFKEQ. The CDR3 is 14 amino acids. The trim removed 1 base at V and 3 bases at J, leaving 3 bases unmatched. The DNA for the CDR3 is TGTGCCAGCAGCCAAGTCGGACAGGACTACGAGCAGTACTTC. This gives the protein CASSQVGQDYEQYF.

The chain links TRBV18 to TRBJ1-1, with 9 bases identical to TRBD1. CDR3 size: 15 residues. V was clipped by 3 bases and J by 5 bases; unmatched bases: 7. Germline CDR1 is KGHSH and CDR2 is LQKENI. CDR3 amino acids: CASSPKQGAGTEAFF. CDR3 nucleotide sequence: TGTGCCAGCTCACCTAAACAGGGGGCTGGTACTGAAGCTTTCTTT.

This clone was counted once. The V and J genes are TRBV19 and TRBJ1-3; TRBD1 agrees at 7 bases. Germline CDR1 and CDR2: LNHDA and SQIVND (reference sequence). CDR3 size: 16 residues. Trimming at V came to 0 bases and at J to 1 base, leaving 3 bases not matched to a gene. The CDR3 sequence: CASSIDAGGSGNTIYF. The CDR3 nucleotides read TGTGCCAGTAGTATAGATGCAGGGGGATCTGGAAACACCATATATTTT.

This chain uses TRBV25-1 with TRBJ2-5; 11 bases align to TRBD1. The CDR3 contains 17 residues. Trimming removed 1 base from V and 4 bases from J; junction bases left unmatched: 8. Germline CDR1 reads MGHDK; CDR2 reads SYGVNS. This CDR3 is CASSELARGQGGETQYF. The CDR3 DNA follows: TGTGCCAGCAGTGAATTGGCACGGGGACAGGGGGGAGAGACCCAGTACTTC.

The chain combines TRBV27 with TRBJ1-1, with D possibly being TRBD1 (6 bases). Germline V gives CDR1 MNHEY, CDR2 SMNVEV (reference sequence). This CDR3 is 12 amino acids long. Trimming stripped 6 bases from V and 5 bases from J, with 10 bases between. The CDR3 loop is CASSPGTTEAFF. CDR3 nucleotides: TGTGCCAGCAGCCCCGGGACAACTGAAGCTTTCTTT.

CDR3 in DNA: TGCGCCAGCAGTCAGAACCGAAGGGGGACAGAGGGCGAGCAGTACTTC. Protein sequence: CASSQNRRGTEGEQYF. V is TRBV23-1 and J is TRBJ2-7; 7 bases align to TRBD1. TRBV23-1 is placed among ORFs of uncertain function. The ends lost 3 bases at V and 6 bases at J; junction bases unmatched: 14. The CDR3 has 16 residues.

In its sample, this clone was seen once. The CDR3 DNA reads TGTGCCAGCAGCGCCGGGACTAGCGGGGGCAACGAGCAGTACTTC. Translation: CASSAGTSGGNEQYF. The rearrangement uses TRBV9 and TRBJ2-7; 14 bases agree with TRBD2. The V and J ends lost 3 bases and 5 bases, in that order; junction bases with no gene match: 4. Germline V gene data show CDR1 as SGDLS and CDR2 as YYNGEE. This CDR3 comprises 15 residues.

J is TRBJ1-2 and V is TRBV2, with no clear D. Germline V lookup: CDR1 SNHLY, CDR2 FYNNEI. V was shortened by 3 bases and J by 4 bases, with 9 bases between the two germline ends. The CDR3 has 13 residues. In nucleotides, the CDR3 is TGTGCCAGCAGTGATGAGGGAAGCTATGGCTACACCTTC. Its protein product is CASSDEGSYGYTF.

Worth noting for this clone: The junction departs from germline at one end; a sequencing error may be responsible. The chain combines TRBV29-1 with TRBJ1-2; D may be TRBD1 (5 bases). Germline CDR1 and CDR2: SQVTM and ANQGSEA. This CDR3 has 13 residues. CDR3 in DNA: TGCAGCGTGGAAGTCAAGGGGACTAGTGGCTACACCTTC. Protein product: CSVEVKGTSGYTF.

The genes are TRBV6-4 and TRBJ1-2; 8 bases align to TRBD1. The germline V gene has CDR1 MRHNA and CDR2 SNTAGT. The CDR3 is 17 residues long. V shed 8 bases, J shed 4 bases, and the junction held 18 bases outside the gene matches. Here the CDR3 reads CASPNRTGSAESYGYTF. CDR3 bases: TGTGCCAGCCCGAATCGGACAGGGAGCGCAGAATCCTATGGCTACACCTTC.

The CDR3 loop reads CASSASGDSYNEQFF. The CDR3 bases are TGCGCCAGCAGTGCTAGCGGAGACTCCTACAATGAGCAGTTCTTC. The genes are TRBV10-1 and TRBJ2-1; 7 bases match TRBD2. The CDR3 covers 15 residues. The V segment lost 4 bases and the J segment 0 bases; nucleotides outside the gene matches: 3. Looked up from germline, CDR1 is WNHNN and CDR2 is SYGVQD (reference sequence).

This clone has more than one count but fewer than ten. V is TRBV4-1 and J is TRBJ2-2; 7 bases align to TRBD1. The germline CDR1 and CDR2 sequences are MGHRA and YSYEKL. This CDR3 region has 17 residues. V trimming: 3 bases; J trimming: 0 bases; junction bases outside the gene matches: 7. CDR3 protein: CASSQEPGTANTGELFF. The CDR3 bases are TGCGCCAGCAGCCAGGAACCCGGGACAGCGAACACCGGGGAGCTGTTTTTT.

This clone has just one count. Sequence at one end of the junction differs from germline and may be a read error. This chain joins TRBV30 and TRBJ2-3, with TRBD2 matching over 10 bases. The CDR3 runs to 13 residues. Germline CDR1 reads GTSNPN; CDR2 reads SVGIG (reference sequence). CDR3 sequence: CAWSVQRQGLAVF. The DNA for the CDR3 is TGTGCCTGGAGTGTACAAAGACAAGGACTAGCGGTTTTT.